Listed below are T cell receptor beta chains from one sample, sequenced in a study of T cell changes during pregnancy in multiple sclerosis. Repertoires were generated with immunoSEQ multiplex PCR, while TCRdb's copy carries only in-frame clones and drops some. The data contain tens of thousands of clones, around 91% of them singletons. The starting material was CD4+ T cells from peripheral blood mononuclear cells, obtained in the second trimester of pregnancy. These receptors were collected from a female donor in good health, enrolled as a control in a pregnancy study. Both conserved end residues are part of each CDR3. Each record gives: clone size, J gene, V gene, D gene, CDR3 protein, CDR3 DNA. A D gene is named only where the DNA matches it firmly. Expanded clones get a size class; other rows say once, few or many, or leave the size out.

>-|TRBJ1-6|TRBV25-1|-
CASSEWASPLHF
TGTGCCAGCAGTGAATGGGCTTCACCCCTCCACTTT
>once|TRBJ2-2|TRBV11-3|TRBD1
CASSPIRGRNTGELFF
TGTGCCAGCAGCCCAATCAGGGGGCGAAACACCGGGGAGCTGTTTTTT
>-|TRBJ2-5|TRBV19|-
CASSMGSGSETQYF
TGTGCCAGTAGTATGGGGAGTGGTTCAGAGACCCAGTACTTC
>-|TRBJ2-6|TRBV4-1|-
CASSQGRAGNSGANVLTF
TGCGCCAGCAGCCAAGGCCGGGCAGGGAACTCTGGGGCCAACGTCCTGACTTTC
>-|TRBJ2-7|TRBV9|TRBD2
CASSVGSGGPYEQYF
TGTGCCAGCAGCGTAGGAAGCGGGGGCCCCTACGAGCAGTACTTC
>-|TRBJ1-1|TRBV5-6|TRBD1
CASSLLSQGATEAFF
TGTGCCAGCAGCTTGTTATCACAGGGGGCGACTGAAGCTTTCTTT
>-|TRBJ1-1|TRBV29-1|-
CSVGHRRGTEAFF
TGCAGCGTTGGGCACCGCCGGGGTACTGAAGCTTTCTTT
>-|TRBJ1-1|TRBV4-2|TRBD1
CASSHGEGAYTEAFF
TGTGCCAGCAGCCACGGAGAGGGGGCATACACTGAAGCTTTCTTT
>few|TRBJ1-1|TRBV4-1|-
CASSQFGAYLSGAFF
TGCGCCAGCAGCCAATTTGGGGCATACCTTTCCGGAGCTTTCTTT
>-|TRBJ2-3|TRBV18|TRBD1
CASSPPPTGIGADTQYF
TGTGCCAGCTCACCACCTCCGACAGGGATAGGGGCAGATACGCAGTATTTT
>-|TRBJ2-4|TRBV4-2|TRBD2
CASSQDSGEGLAGKNIQYF
TGTGCCAGCAGCCAAGATTCGGGGGAGGGCCTAGCGGGGAAAAACATTCAGTACTTC
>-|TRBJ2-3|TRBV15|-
CATTLGGSTDTQYF
TGTGCCACCACCCTGGGGGGTAGCACAGATACGCAGTATTTT
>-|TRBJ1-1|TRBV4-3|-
CASSQAFQGSEAFF
TGCGCCAGCAGCCAAGCCTTTCAGGGGTCTGAAGCTTTCTTT
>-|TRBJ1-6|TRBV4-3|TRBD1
CASSQTPNAGTGVTSPLHF
TGCGCCAGCAGCCAAACGCCCAACGCGGGGACAGGGGTTACCTCACCCCTCCACTTT
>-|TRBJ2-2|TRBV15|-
CATGGSGTNTGELFF
TGTGCCACCGGGGGCAGCGGGACGAACACCGGGGAGCTGTTTTTT
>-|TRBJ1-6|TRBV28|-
CASSLGAVNNSPLHF
TGTGCCAGCAGTTTGGGGGCTGTGAATAATTCACCCCTCCACTTT
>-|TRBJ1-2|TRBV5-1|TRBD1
CASRSGTGDYGYTF
TGCGCCAGCAGATCCGGGACAGGGGACTATGGCTACACCTTC
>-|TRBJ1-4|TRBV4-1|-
CASSQEVGGRNEKLFF
TGCGCCAGCAGCCAAGAGGTGGGGGGGCGGAATGAAAAACTGTTTTTT
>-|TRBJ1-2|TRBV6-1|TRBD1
CASSGKDRGLEYTF
TGTGCCAGCAGCGGCAAAGACAGGGGGCTGGAGTACACCTTC
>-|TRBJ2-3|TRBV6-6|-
CASRKGTGGQSTQYF
TGTGCCAGCAGGAAGGGGACGGGGGGCCAGAGTACGCAGTATTTT
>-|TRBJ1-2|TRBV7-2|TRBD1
CASSRTGPYGYTF
TGTGCCAGCAGCCGGACAGGGCCCTATGGCTACACCTTC
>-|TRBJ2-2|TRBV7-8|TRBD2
CASSLREGSNTGELFF
TGTGCCAGCAGCTTAAGGGAGGGGTCAAACACCGGGGAGCTGTTTTTT
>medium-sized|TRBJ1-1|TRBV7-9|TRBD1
CASSPQGNAEAFF
TGTGCCAGCAGCCCACAGGGGAACGCTGAAGCTTTCTTT
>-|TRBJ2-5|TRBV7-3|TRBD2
CASSPLAGGPETQYF
TGTGCCAGCAGCCCCCTGGCGGGGGGGCCGGAGACCCAGTACTTC
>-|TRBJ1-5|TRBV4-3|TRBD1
CASSQGDGRGQGRQPQHF
TGCGCCAGCAGCCAAGGGGATGGGAGGGGACAGGGTCGTCAGCCCCAGCATTTT
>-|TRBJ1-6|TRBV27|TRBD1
CASSLSRDRGGNSPLHF
TGTGCCAGCAGTTTATCCCGCGACAGGGGTGGGAATTCACCCCTCCACTTT
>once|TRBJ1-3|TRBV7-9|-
CASSPPPRISGNTIYF
TGTGCCAGCAGCCCCCCCCCGCGAATCTCTGGAAACACCATATATTTT
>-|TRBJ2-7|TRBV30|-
CAGQGHYEQYF
TGTGCCGGTCAGGGACACTACGAGCAGTACTTC
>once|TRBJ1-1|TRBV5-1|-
CASSGGRGRNTEAFF
TGCGCCAGCAGCGGTGGGAGGGGTAGGAACACTGAAGCTTTCTTT
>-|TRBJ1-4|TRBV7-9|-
CASSLRKEKLFF
TGTGCCAGCAGCTTGAGGAAGGAAAAACTGTTTTTT
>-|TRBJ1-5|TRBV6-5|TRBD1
CASSPQGVGQPQHF
TGTGCCAGCAGCCCACAGGGGGTCGGTCAGCCCCAGCATTTT
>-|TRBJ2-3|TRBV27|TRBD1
CASSTLMGRQGMDTQYF
TGTGCCAGCAGTACGCTCATGGGACGACAGGGGATGGATACGCAGTATTTT
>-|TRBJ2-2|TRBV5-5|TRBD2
CASSKGFRAGDTGELFF
TGTGCCAGCAGCAAGGGGTTCCGGGCGGGGGACACCGGGGAGCTGTTTTTT
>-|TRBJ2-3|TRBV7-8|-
CASSLAGGATDTQYF
TGTGCCAGCAGCTTAGCTGGGGGGGCCACAGATACGCAGTATTTT
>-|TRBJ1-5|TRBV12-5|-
CASGLGEGTNQPQHF
TGTGCTAGTGGTTTGGGGGAGGGAACGAATCAGCCCCAGCATTTT
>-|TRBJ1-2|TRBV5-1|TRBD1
CASSLPGTGYGYTF
TGCGCCAGCAGCTTGCCCGGGACAGGGTATGGCTACACCTTC
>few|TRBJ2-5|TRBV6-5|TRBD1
CASSYRTGGETQYF
TGTGCCAGCAGTTACCGAACAGGGGGAGAGACCCAGTACTTC
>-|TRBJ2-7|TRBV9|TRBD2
CASSSSSGYKPYEQYF
TGTGCCAGCAGCAGCTCTAGCGGATATAAACCCTACGAGCAGTACTTC
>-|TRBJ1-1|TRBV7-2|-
CASSLEPNTEAFF
TGTGCCAGCAGCTTGGAGCCCAACACTGAAGCTTTCTTT
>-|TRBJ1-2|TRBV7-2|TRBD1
CASSLVAGGYGYTF
TGTGCCAGCAGCTTAGTTGCAGGGGGCTATGGCTACACCTTC
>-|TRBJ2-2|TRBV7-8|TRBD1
CASSPDRGRNTGELFF
TGTGCCAGCAGCCCGGACAGGGGCCGGAACACCGGGGAGCTGTTTTTT
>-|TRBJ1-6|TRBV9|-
CASSVDEAALALHF
TGTGCCAGCAGCGTAGACGAGGCAGCCTTGGCCCTCCACTTT
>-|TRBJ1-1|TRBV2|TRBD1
CASSGGQGVMNTEAFF
TGTGCCAGCAGTGGGGGGCAGGGGGTCATGAACACTGAAGCTTTCTTT
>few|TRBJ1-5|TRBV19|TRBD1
CASSINDRGNQPQHF
TGTGCCAGTAGTATTAACGACAGGGGTAATCAGCCCCAGCATTTT
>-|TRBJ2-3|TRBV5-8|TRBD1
CASSLTGASTDTQYF
TGTGCCAGCAGCTTGACAGGGGCTAGCACAGATACGCAGTATTTT
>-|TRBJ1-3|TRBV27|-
CASSIQGNAGNTIYF
TGTGCCAGCAGTATACAGGGAAATGCTGGAAACACCATATATTTT
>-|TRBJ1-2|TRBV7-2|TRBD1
CASSLVGTGWAGYGYTF
TGTGCCAGCAGCTTAGTTGGGACAGGGTGGGCTGGGTATGGCTACACCTTC
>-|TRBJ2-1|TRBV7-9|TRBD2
CASSSISGGAWDEQFF
TGTGCCAGCAGCTCCATAAGCGGGGGGGCCTGGGATGAGCAGTTCTTC
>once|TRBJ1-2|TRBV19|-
CASSIRGRGNYGYTF
TGTGCCAGCTCTATCCGTGGCAGGGGTAACTATGGCTACACCTTC
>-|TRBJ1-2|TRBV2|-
CASSVPSGGTNYGYTF
TGTGCCAGCAGTGTGCCCTCGGGGGGAACTAACTATGGCTACACCTTC
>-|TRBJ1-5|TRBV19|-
CASSLSGTLISNQPQHF
TGTGCCAGTAGTTTATCCGGGACATTGATTAGCAATCAGCCCCAGCATTTT
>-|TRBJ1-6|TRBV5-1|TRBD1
CASSLGLRDRADNSPLHF
TGCGCCAGCAGCTTGGGTTTGCGGGACAGGGCTGATAATTCACCCCTCCACTTT
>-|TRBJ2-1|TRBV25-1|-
CASSELGIAVNEQFF
TGTGCCAGCAGTGAATTGGGGATAGCGGTCAATGAGCAGTTCTTC
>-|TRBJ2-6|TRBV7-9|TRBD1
CASSLARTGSGGANVLTF
TGTGCCAGCAGCTTAGCCCGGACAGGGTCGGGAGGGGCCAACGTCCTGACTTTC
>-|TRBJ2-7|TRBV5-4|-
CASSLQRGGGYEQYF
TGTGCCAGCAGCTTGCAACGGGGAGGAGGCTACGAGCAGTACTTC
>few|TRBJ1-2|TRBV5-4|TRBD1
CASSLPDRNYGYTF
TGTGCCAGCAGCTTGCCGGACAGGAACTATGGCTACACCTTC
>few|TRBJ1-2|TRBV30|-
CAWNTGRGYGYTF
TGTGCCTGGAATACCGGAAGAGGGTATGGCTACACCTTC
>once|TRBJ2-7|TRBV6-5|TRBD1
CASRETGAFAYEQYF
TGTGCCAGCAGGGAGACAGGGGCTTTCGCCTACGAGCAGTACTTC
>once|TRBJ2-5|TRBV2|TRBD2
CASSVGGEETQYF
TGTGCCAGCAGTGTGGGGGGGGAAGAGACCCAGTACTTC
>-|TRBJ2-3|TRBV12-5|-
CASGRERTLQYF
TGTGCTAGTGGTCGGGAGCGGACTCTGCAGTATTTT